The 9 T cell receptor beta chains below come from one sample, sequenced in a study of OX40 agonist ivuxolimab in advanced cancers. TCRdb keeps only in-frame clones here, not all; method: immunoSEQ multiplex PCR. The data hold under 20,000 clones, with roughly 88% observed a single time. Material: CD4+ or CD8+ T cells sorted from blood, obtained in a trial of the OX40 agonist ivuxolimab. The receptors were sampled from an adult with an advanced solid tumor such as melanoma, head and neck, liver or kidney cancer.

Regarding this clone: At one end the junction does not follow the germline gene, possibly because of a read error. V gene TRBV6-5 combines with J gene TRBJ2-7, with 12 bases matching TRBD2. The CDR3 runs 15 residues. The germline V gene has CDR1 MNHEY and CDR2 SVGAGI. CDR3 sequence (DNA): TGTGCCAGCAGGCCGACTAGCGGGAGCTCCCACGAGCAGTACTTC. Its translation is CASRPTSGSSHEQYF.

The J gene is TRBJ2-7, the V gene TRBV11-2, with TRBD1 matching over 7 bases. J gave up 2 bases and V 1 base, and 5 bases lay outside the gene matches. Germline assignment: CDR1 SGHAT and CDR2 FQNNGV. The CDR3 consists of 15 residues. The CDR3 nucleotides read TGTGCCAGCAGCTTAGGGCCCGGGACAGCCTACGAGCAGTACTTC. Translated: CASSLGPGTAYEQYF. The full variable domain, in which reference TRBV11-2 and TRBJ2-7 provide the parts outside the CDR3, is EAGVAQSPRYKIIEKRQSVAFWCNPISGHATLYWYQQILGQGPKLLIQFQNNGVVDDSQLPKDRFSAERLKGVDSTLKIQPAKLEDSAVYLCASSLGPGTAYEQYFGPGTRLTVT.

DNA of the CDR3: TGCAGCGTTGAAGATATTTCCAGCCCAAGCTCCTACAATGAGCAGTTCTTC. Its protein is CSVEDISSPSSYNEQFF. The chain joins TRBV29-1 to TRBJ2-1, with D unclear. Germline loops: CDR1 SQVTM, CDR2 ANQGSEA. The CDR3 is 17 amino acids. The ends were cut back, 0 bases at V and 0 bases at J, with 15 bases in the middle.

The chain is built from TRBV2 and TRBJ2-2, with 8 bases identical to TRBD1. Trimming removed 1 base from V and 6 bases from J; junction bases left unmatched: 7. The CDR3 covers 16 residues. The germline CDR1 and CDR2 sequences are SNHLY and FYNNEI. The CDR3 DNA sequence: TGTGCCAGCAGTGAAGAGGCGGACAGGGCGGCCGGGGAGCTGTTTTTT. Its translation is CASSEEADRAAGELFF.

This chain joins TRBV7-2 and TRBJ2-7; 8 bases map to TRBD2. Trimming cost V 1 base and J 5 bases; bases outside gene matches: 4. Germline CDR1 is SGHTA and CDR2 is FQGNSA. The CDR3 is made up of 14 amino acids. The CDR3 bases are TGTGCCAGCAGCTTAGACCTTAGCGGGAACGAGCAGTACTTC. Its protein product is CASSLDLSGNEQYF.

V gene TRBV5-1 combines with J gene TRBJ2-1; 7 bases fit TRBD2. The CDR3 is made up of 12 amino acids. Germline V gene sequence: CDR1 SGHRS, CDR2 YFSETQ. With 4 bases clipped from V and 10 bases from J, the junction kept 5 bases outside the gene matches. CDR3 sequence (DNA): TGCGCCAGCAGCCTGGGGGGGACCGAGCAGTTCTTC. This translates into CASSLGGTEQFF.

A single count supports this clone. Here the CDR3 DNA reads TGTGCCAGCAGCCCTGACAGGTCGGGCTATGGCTACACCTTC. This encodes CASSPDRSGYGYTF. This chain uses TRBV27 with TRBJ1-2, with a tentative D call TRBD1 (6 bases). Trimming removed 6 bases at V and 4 bases at J, with 15 bases between. The CDR3 is made up of 14 amino acids. Germline V gene lookup returns CDR1 MNHEY and CDR2 SMNVEV (reference sequence).

This rearrangement joins TRBV6-1 to TRBJ2-3, with TRBD2 matching over 10 bases. V lost 1 base and J lost 4; bases outside the gene matches: 2. The CDR3 runs to 15 residues. CDR1 and CDR2 from the germline V gene are MNHNS and SASEGT. The CDR3 sequence: CASSEGSGGSDTQYF. The CDR3 nucleotides read TGTGCCAGCAGTGAAGGTAGCGGGGGGTCAGATACGCAGTATTTT.

This chain uses TRBV4-1 with TRBJ2-3; the D is unclear. From germline, CDR1 is MGHRA and CDR2 YSYEKL. The CDR3 consists of 15 residues. V was clipped by 0 bases and J by 0 bases, with 7 bases between them. CDR3 in amino acids: CASSQEGPSTDTQYF. As DNA, the CDR3 is TGCGCCAGCAGCCAAGAGGGCCCTAGCACAGATACGCAGTATTTT.